The clone carrying this T cell receptor (beta chain) showed up just a few times. The antigen is unknown. PCR was performed a second time for 7 to 11 cycles using a sample-barcoded 5' primer and a J-beta primer mix. Each CDR3 protein gets one entry after TCRdb re-called the 5' RACE reads with MiXCR. Found here are roughly 900,000 distinct CDR3 sequences, about 48% of them singletons; the top ten hold 13%. With 3 bases clipped from V and 3 bases from J, the junction kept 2 bases outside the gene matches. The CDR3 length is 16 residues. The germline CDR1 and CDR2 sequences are MGHRA and YSYEKL. Isolated per sample were at least 6.5 million PBMCs. This entry comes from a study of blood T cells in healthy people across ages. Study-level points and caveats: Naive and antigen-experienced cells were not separated, limiting conclusive comparison.

The material sequenced was blood. The J gene is TRBJ2-1, the V gene TRBV4-1; 13 nucleotides align to TRBD2. The clonotype comes from a man under 40 in good health. The DNA of the CDR3 is TGCGCCAGCAGCCACGGACTAGCGGGGGTCTACAATGAGCAGTTCTTC. It specifies CASSHGLAGVYNEQFF.